This T cell receptor (beta chain) appears in the sequencing data of a study of identical twins. Study observations and caveats: Out-of-frame TCR alpha sharing observed in monozygotic twins exceeded model estimates. An excess of low generation probability was shown by twin-shared out-of-frame alpha sequences.

MiXCR, applied by TCRdb to the 5' RACE reads, yields one record per CDR3 protein. Of approximately 1.8 million distinct CDR3 sequences detected, more than 30% appear once; the ten largest clones hold about 0.27%. In the case of this clonotype: Its antigen is unknown.

The CDR3 extends over 15 amino acids. Trimming removed 5 bases from V and 3 bases from J; junction bases left unmatched: 7. Germline-derived CDR1 and CDR2 are SEHNR and FQNEAQ (reference sequence). This chain joins TRBV7-9 and TRBJ1-2; TRBD1 agrees at 9 bases. Sequenced material: cord blood. The clonotype originates from a newborn girl in good health. The CDR3 loop is CASSPWTGEDYGYTF. The CDR3 region has the DNA TGTGCCAGCAGCCCATGGACAGGGGAGGACTATGGCTACACCTTC.